The 9 T cell receptor beta chains below were found in one sample sequenced in a study of blood T cell repertoires in COVID-19. The repertoire was sequenced with immunoSEQ multiplex PCR; TCRdb's copy has only in-frame clones and lacks some. The profile shows about 89,000 clones, 80% of them singletons. The specimen sequenced was peripheral blood. These receptors were taken from a woman older than 75 with acute or convalescent COVID-19.

The chain links TRBV6-5 to TRBJ1-1; 7 nucleotides align to TRBD1. V lost 4 bases, J lost 0 bases, and 5 bases stayed unmatched. The germline V gene has CDR1 MNHEY and CDR2 SVGAGI. This CDR3 region has 15 residues. CDR3 DNA sequence: TGTGCCAGCAGTTCCCACAGGGGACTGAACACTGAAGCTTTCTTT. It specifies CASSSHRGLNTEAFF.

V gene TRBV19 combines with J gene TRBJ1-2, with D perhaps matching TRBD1 (6 bases). V was clipped by 2 bases and J by 2 bases, with 15 bases between them. The length of the CDR3 is 16 residues. Germline CDR1 reads LNHDA; CDR2 reads SQIVND (reference sequence). The CDR3 region is CASSILAGTPNYGYTF. The CDR3 DNA follows: TGTGCCAGTAGTATACTAGCCGGGACACCAAACTATGGCTACACCTTC.

For the CDR3, the DNA is TGTGCCAGCATGGGGACTAGCGGTCTGGAGACCTACGAGCAGTACTTC. Translated, it gives CASMGTSGLETYEQYF. The chain is built from TRBV7-2 and TRBJ2-7; 11 bases map to TRBD2. CDR1 and CDR2 (germline): SGHTA, FQGNSA. With V trimmed by 7 bases and J by 2 bases, 10 bases remained unmatched. This CDR3 region has 16 residues.

This chain connects TRBV5-1 to TRBJ2-1; 9 nucleotides agree with TRBD2. The J segment lost 15 bases and the V segment lost 1 base, leaving 14 bases of the junction unmatched. CDR3 size: 15 residues. Germline CDR1 SGHRS, CDR2 YFSETQ. The CDR3 nucleotides read TGCGCCAGCAGCTTGACGGGTGAGGCGGGAGGGCCTCGGTTCTTC. Translation gives CASSLTGEAGGPRFF. Variable domain in full (rest from reference TRBV5-1 and TRBJ2-1): KAGVTQTPRYLIKTRGQQVTLSCSPISGHRSVSWYQQTPGQGLQFLFEYFSETQRNKGNFPGRFSGRQFSNSRSEMNVSTLELGDSALYLCASSLTGEAGGPRFFGPGTRLTVL.

This chain uses TRBV6-5 with TRBJ1-6; 8 bases map to TRBD1. The CDR3 length is 13 residues. Germline V CDR1 and CDR2: MNHEY, SVGAGI. With V trimmed by 10 bases and J by 9 bases, 8 bases remained unmatched. The CDR3 nucleotides read TGTGCCATATCGACAGGGGTGGGTTCACCCCTCCACTTT. It translates to CAISTGVGSPLHF.

The CDR3 here is CASSPEGLVGELFF. The DNA for the CDR3 is TGTGCCAGCAGCCCGGAGGGTTTGGTCGGGGAGCTGTTTTTT. The V and J genes are TRBV11-2 and TRBJ2-2; D may be TRBD2 (6 bases). The CDR3 is 14 amino acids. Trimming cost V 5 bases and J 7 bases, with 14 bases left between them. Germline lookup yields CDR1 SGHAT and CDR2 FQNNGV. Supplemented by reference TRBV11-2 and TRBJ2-2, the full variable domain reads EAGVAQSPRYKIIEKRQSVAFWCNPISGHATLYWYQQILGQGPKLLIQFQNNGVVDDSQLPKDRFSAERLKGVDSTLKIQPAKLEDSAVYLCASSPEGLVGELFFGEGSRLTVL.

The chain couples TRBV7-9 to TRBJ1-4, with 7 bases lining up with TRBD1. V shed 3 bases and J 5 bases; nucleotides not matched to a gene: 12. The germline V gene has CDR1 SEHNR and CDR2 FQNEAQ (reference sequence). The CDR3 has 17 residues. The CDR3 here is CASSFGTAFPFNEKLFF. The CDR3 nucleotides read TGTGCCAGCAGCTTTGGGACAGCTTTTCCTTTCAATGAAAAACTGTTTTTT.

V usage is TRBV2 and J usage is TRBJ1-2; tentative D call: TRBD1 (5 bases). From germline, CDR1 is SNHLY and CDR2 FYNNEI. The CDR3 is made up of 14 amino acids. The V end was cut by 5 bases, the J end by 4 bases, with 14 bases between. CDR3 sequence (DNA): TGTGCCAGCAGTCCGGACATACTCTCCTATGGCTACACCTTC. It translates to CASSPDILSYGYTF.

The genes are TRBV7-9 and TRBJ2-1; tentative D call: TRBD2 (5 bases). The CDR3 is 14 residues long. Looked up from germline, CDR1 is SEHNR and CDR2 is FQNEAQ (reference sequence). The V end lost 5 bases, the J end lost 6 bases, and 14 bases lay between the germline ends. The CDR3 loop is CASSVSAAVNEQFF. The DNA for the CDR3 is TGTGCCAGCAGCGTAAGCGCAGCGGTCAATGAGCAGTTCTTC. The full variable domain, completed using reference TRBV7-9 and TRBJ2-1, is DTGVSQNPRHKITKRGQNVTFRCDPISEHNRLYWYRQTLGQGPEFLTYFQNEAQLEKSRLLSDRFSAERPKGSFSTLEIQRTEQGDSAMYLCASSVSAAVNEQFFGPGTRLTVL.